The 22 T cell receptor beta chains in this list originate from one sample, sequenced in a study of T cell responses to AZD1222 COVID-19 vaccine. TCRdb keeps only in-frame clones here, not all; method: immunoSEQ multiplex PCR. This table holds 150,000 to 200,000 clones, more than 80% found once. The specimen comprised peripheral blood, sampled on day 0 of AZD1222 vaccination. The origin of the receptors is an adult in good health.

This clone has just a few counts. This CDR3 reads CASGKVGGAYGYTF. CDR3 DNA sequence: TGTGCCAGCGGAAAAGTTGGGGGCGCTTATGGCTACACCTTC. V gene TRBV6-5 combines with J gene TRBJ1-2, with a possible D match to TRBD1 (6 bases). The CDR3 length is 14 residues. The germline V gene encodes CDR1 MNHEY and CDR2 SVGAGI. V was cut by 8 bases and J by 5 bases, with 18 bases left in between.

The chain links TRBV20-1 to TRBJ2-6; 7 positions agree with TRBD1. The germline gives CDR1 DFQATT, CDR2 SNEGSKA (reference sequence). Losses at the gene ends were 3 bases for V and 0 bases for J; bases not matched to a gene: 5. The CDR3 contains 16 residues. DNA for the CDR3: TGCAGTGCTAGTACGGGACAGCACTCTGGGGCCAACGTCCTGACTTTC. This gives the protein CSASTGQHSGANVLTF.

The CDR3 sequence is CASSSSSERGADTQYF. CDR3 in DNA: TGTGCCAGCAGCTCTTCGTCGGAGCGGGGTGCAGATACGCAGTATTTT. The chain couples TRBV7-9 to TRBJ2-3; 7 positions agree with TRBD2. Trimming cost V 4 bases and J 4 bases; bases outside gene matches: 11. The CDR3 runs to 16 residues. From germline, CDR1 is SEHNR and CDR2 FQNEAQ (reference sequence). Full variable domain (rest looked up from reference TRBV7-9 and TRBJ2-3): DTGVSQNPRHKITKRGQNVTFRCDPISEHNRLYWYRQTLGQGPEFLTYFQNEAQLEKSRLLSDRFSAERPKGSFSTLEIQRTEQGDSAMYLCASSSSSERGADTQYFGPGTRLTVL.

The J gene is TRBJ2-1, the V gene TRBV7-9; 10 bases agree with TRBD1. From germline, CDR1 is SEHNR and CDR2 FQNEAQ (reference sequence). With 5 bases clipped from V and 15 bases from J, the junction kept 10 bases outside the gene matches. The CDR3 sequence is 13 residues long. The CDR3 loop reads CASSTGQGPGRFF. In nucleotides, the CDR3 is TGTGCCAGCAGCACGGGACAGGGGCCCGGGCGGTTCTTC. The full variable domain, with the rest looked up from reference TRBV7-9 and TRBJ2-1, is DTGVSQNPRHKITKRGQNVTFRCDPISEHNRLYWYRQTLGQGPEFLTYFQNEAQLEKSRLLSDRFSAERPKGSFSTLEIQRTEQGDSAMYLCASSTGQGPGRFFGPGTRLTVL.

The chain recombines TRBV6-5 with TRBJ1-2; no reliable D call. The CDR3 consists of 12 residues. V was clipped by 9 bases and J by 8 bases, with 16 bases between them. Germline CDR1 and CDR2: MNHEY and SVGAGI. Here the CDR3 reads CASRRTSGGYTF. CDR3 in DNA: TGTGCCAGTCGACGTACGTCGGGCGGCTACACCTTC.

The chain is built from TRBV5-1 and TRBJ2-2; D not certain. CDR1 SGHRS and CDR2 YFSETQ come from the germline V gene. V was shortened by 0 bases and J by 3 bases, with 9 bases between the two germline ends. The CDR3 length is 15 residues. CDR3 nucleotides: TGCGCCAGCAGCTTGGCCTTAGAATACACCGGGGAGCTGTTTTTT. It specifies CASSLALEYTGELFF.

This chain connects TRBV3-1 (or the pseudogene TRBV3-2) to TRBJ2-1; D ambiguous. The CDR3 spans 16 residues. The germline gives CDR1 LGHDT, CDR2 YNNKEL (reference sequence). The V end was cut by 1 base, the J end by 4 bases, with 14 bases between. This CDR3 is CASSQGQLRLYNEQFF. The CDR3 bases are TGTGCCAGCAGCCAAGGCCAGCTTAGACTTTACAATGAGCAGTTCTTC.

This clone was counted once. V usage is TRBV12-3 or TRBV12-4 and J usage is TRBJ2-7; no definite D call. The CDR3 consists of 13 residues. V gave up 5 bases and J gave up 2 bases, with 10 bases separating them. The CDR3 protein is CASSATATYEQYF. The CDR3 DNA is TGTGCCAGCAGTGCGACGGCAACCTACGAGCAGTACTTC.

About this clone itself: Other DNA sequences within the sample encode an identical CDR3. The rearrangement joins TRBV12-3 or TRBV12-4 to TRBJ2-7, with unresolved D. This CDR3 is built from 12 residues. The ends were cut back, 3 bases at V and 0 bases at J, with 3 bases in the middle. The CDR3 loop reads CASSLDSYEQYF. Written as DNA, the CDR3 is TGTGCCAGCAGTTTGGACTCCTACGAGCAGTACTTC.

The chain couples TRBV27 to TRBJ2-7; D call uncertain. The CDR3 is made up of 15 amino acids. Germline V gene lookup returns CDR1 MNHEY and CDR2 SMNVEV (reference sequence). Trimming took off 3 bases at V and 4 bases at J, with 16 bases between the two ends. CDR3 residues: CASSFGVIGKYEQYF. CDR3 nucleotides: TGTGCCAGCAGTTTCGGAGTGATTGGGAAGTACGAGCAGTACTTC.

The V and J genes are TRBV12-3 or TRBV12-4 and TRBJ1-5, with D perhaps TRBD1 (6 bases). The CDR3 length is 13 residues. V was cut by 5 bases and J by 3 bases, with 8 bases left in between. The CDR3 is CASSTGLNQPQHF. For the CDR3, the DNA is TGTGCCAGCAGTACAGGGCTCAATCAGCCCCAGCATTTT.

The J gene is TRBJ2-3, the V gene TRBV10-1; 8 bases are a match to TRBD2. Germline-derived CDR1 and CDR2 are WNHNN and SYGVQD (reference sequence). J gave up 3 bases and V 0 bases, and 8 bases lay outside the gene matches. This CDR3 region has 17 residues. CDR3 bases: TGCGCCAGCAGTGAGTCCCGAGCGGGGGAGGAGACAGATACGCAGTATTTT. Its protein is CASSESRAGEETDTQYF.

The chain has TRBV12-3 or TRBV12-4 and TRBJ2-7, with a weak D call TRBD1 (6 bases). This CDR3 region has 13 residues. V lost 7 bases and J lost 6, with 16 bases in between. The CDR3 protein is CASTHRSGAEQYF. The DNA of the CDR3 is TGTGCCAGCACCCACCGGTCAGGGGCCGAGCAGTACTTC.

The gene calls are TRBV5-1 and TRBJ1-5; D remains unclear. CDR1 SGHRS and CDR2 YFSETQ come from the germline V gene. The CDR3 spans 15 residues. Between the trimmed V and J ends, which lost 4 bases and 4 bases, there was a span of 15 bases. Here the CDR3 DNA reads TGCGCCAGCAGCCTTGACGGACTGGCAAATCAGCCCCAGCATTTT. This sequence encodes CASSLDGLANQPQHF. The full variable domain, completed using reference TRBV5-1 and TRBJ1-5, is KAGVTQTPRYLIKTRGQQVTLSCSPISGHRSVSWYQQTPGQGLQFLFEYFSETQRNKGNFPGRFSGRQFSNSRSEMNVSTLELGDSALYLCASSLDGLANQPQHFGDGTRLSIL.

Only one count was recorded for this clone. The rearrangement uses TRBV7-6 and TRBJ2-5; either TRBD1 or TRBD2 may fit D (5 bases each). The CDR3 is 14 amino acids. The ends were cut back, 5 bases at V and 2 bases at J, with 12 bases in the middle. Germline V gene sequence: CDR1 SGHVS, CDR2 FNYEAQ. CDR3 region: CASSDGTAQETQYF. The CDR3 DNA reads TGTGCCAGCAGCGACGGGACGGCACAAGAGACCCAGTACTTC.

This clone was seen only once. Other DNA sequences in the sample encode the same CDR3. The chain joins TRBV19 to TRBJ1-5; no clear D. The CDR3 extends over 13 amino acids. Germline V gene lookup returns CDR1 LNHDA and CDR2 SQIVND (reference sequence). V was shortened by 3 bases and J by 2 bases, with 5 bases between the two germline ends. Here the CDR3 reads CASSIAGNQPQHF. In DNA, the CDR3 is TGTGCCAGTAGTATTGCGGGCAATCAGCCCCAGCATTTT.

The chain carries TRBV12-3 or TRBV12-4 and TRBJ2-1, with no clear D. Trimming pared 3 bases from V and 9 bases from J, leaving 3 bases between. The CDR3 covers 10 residues. The CDR3 coding sequence is TGTGCCAGCAGTTTGCGTGAGCAGTTCTTC. Translation gives CASSLREQFF.

The chain links TRBV6-5 to TRBJ1-6; D is unclear. Trimming cost V 2 bases and J 11 bases, with 10 bases left between them. This CDR3 contains 13 residues. Germline V gene sequence: CDR1 MNHEY, CDR2 SVGAGI. In nucleotides, the CDR3 is TGTGCCAGCAGTTACAACCTAGGTACACCCCTCCACTTT. This translates into CASSYNLGTPLHF.

The rearrangement uses TRBV6-5 and TRBJ1-5; D gene unclear. The germline V gene has CDR1 MNHEY and CDR2 SVGAGI. Trimming pared 2 bases from V and 11 bases from J, leaving 10 bases between. CDR3 length: 12 amino acids. The CDR3: CASSYGGRAQHF. The CDR3 coding sequence is TGTGCCAGCAGTTACGGCGGACGGGCCCAGCATTTT.

This sequence joins TRBV2 and TRBJ2-3; D unresolved. From germline, CDR1 is SNHLY and CDR2 FYNNEI. V lost 8 bases and J 2 bases, leaving 11 bases between the germline ends. The length of the CDR3 is 13 residues. The CDR3 region is CASGRAATDTQYF. For the CDR3, the DNA is TGTGCCAGCGGTAGGGCGGCCACAGATACGCAGTATTTT.

The chain couples TRBV5-1 to TRBJ2-5; 11 nucleotides match TRBD2. The germline V gene encodes CDR1 SGHRS and CDR2 YFSETQ. V trimming: 7 bases; J trimming: 0 bases; junction bases outside the gene matches: 11. This CDR3 contains 17 residues. CDR3 region: CASQPFVAGGYQETQYF. CDR3 DNA: TGCGCCAGCCAACCATTCGTAGCGGGAGGGTACCAAGAGACCCAGTACTTC. Complete variable domain (other parts from reference TRBV5-1 and TRBJ2-5): KAGVTQTPRYLIKTRGQQVTLSCSPISGHRSVSWYQQTPGQGLQFLFEYFSETQRNKGNFPGRFSGRQFSNSRSEMNVSTLELGDSALYLCASQPFVAGGYQETQYFGPGTRLLVL.

This chain links TRBV6-4 with TRBJ1-1, with D possibly matching TRBD1 (5 bases). With 4 bases removed from V and 0 bases from J, the gap between germline ends came to 21 bases. Germline loops: CDR1 MRHNA, CDR2 SNTAGT. The CDR3 extends over 18 amino acids. CDR3 in DNA: TGTGCCAGCAGTGCAAAATCGACCCTGACAGTTGTGAACACTGAAGCTTTCTTT. Translation: CASSAKSTLTVVNTEAFF.